This T cell receptor beta chain was retrieved from a study of identical twins. TCRdb analysed the 5' RACE reads with MiXCR anew, one entry per CDR3 protein. This sample has some 630,000 distinct CDR3 sequences, with 7.1% found just once. CDR1 and CDR2 (germline): MNHNS, SASEGT. The CDR3 totals 15 residues. V shed 6 bases, J shed 2 bases, and the junction held 5 bases outside the gene matches. This clonotype has just a few counts. A further study also used this sample, focusing on yellow fever vaccine responses in identical twins.

V is TRBV6-1 and J is TRBJ2-1; 9 bases are shared with TRBD2. This clonotype was sampled from a woman between 18 and 30 years old in good health. The sequenced sample consisted of PBMCs. CDR3 amino acids: CASRMAGGPYNEQFF. The CDR3 DNA reads TGTGCCAGCAGAATGGCGGGAGGGCCCTACAATGAGCAGTTCTTC.